This T cell receptor beta chain was sequenced for a study of OX40 agonist ivuxolimab in advanced cancers. Study-wide background: The patients got ivuxolimab, which is an agonistic anti-OX40 (CD134) antibody. Averaging about 60 years in age, with a range of about 23 to 85, the cohort was around 87% male.

V trimming: 5 bases; J trimming: 4 bases; junction bases outside the gene matches: 6. This CDR3 is 14 amino acids long. Germline CDR1 is MNHEY and CDR2 is SVGAGI. Assay: immunoSEQ multiplex PCR; the TCRdb copy retains only in-frame clones and omits some. The data hold 70,000 or so clones, with around 85% observed a single time. Concerning this clone: The antigen is undetermined.

Study outcomes and limitations: Some nonresponders also had low normalized T-cell clonal expansion. At 0.1 to 3.0 mg/kg and by week 6, clonal expansion occurred in CD4+ and CD8+ blood T cells.

This rearrangement joins TRBV6-5 to TRBJ2-3, with TRBD2 identical over 7 bases. The material sequenced was CD4+ or CD8+ T cells sorted from blood, taken in a trial of the OX40 agonist ivuxolimab. The sequence was obtained from an adult with an advanced solid tumor such as melanoma, head and neck, liver or kidney cancer. As DNA, the CDR3 is TGTGCCAGCAGTCCAGGGAGGGTTGCAGATACGCAGTATTTT. Translation gives CASSPGRVADTQYF.